This is a list of T cell receptor beta chains from one sample in a study of blood T cells in healthy people across ages. MiXCR, run by TCRdb on the 5' RACE reads, gives a single entry per CDR3 protein. This sample has about 580,000 distinct CDR3 sequences, with about 45% found just once. Source material: blood. These receptors were taken from an elderly man in good health. Both conserved end residues are part of each CDR3. Each record gives: CDR3 protein, J gene, V gene, clone size. A clone size is listed for some rows: how often the clone was seen (once, few, many), or a class if it is expanded.

CDR3aa: CSARGFMNTEAFF; j_gene: TRBJ1-1; v_gene: TRBV20-1; abundance: -
CDR3aa: CASSSGLAGGPRAYEQYF; j_gene: TRBJ2-7; v_gene: TRBV6-5; abundance: -
CDR3aa: CSGYSTRIYNEQFF; j_gene: TRBJ2-1; v_gene: TRBV29-1; abundance: -
CDR3aa: CASSYQDTARYEQYF; j_gene: TRBJ2-7; v_gene: TRBV6-5; abundance: many
CDR3aa: CASSQETGWTSGLYEQYF; j_gene: TRBJ2-7; v_gene: TRBV4-2; abundance: few
CDR3aa: CASSARGVEETQYF; j_gene: TRBJ2-5; v_gene: TRBV9; abundance: -
CDR3aa: CSAPPHGRANTEAFF; j_gene: TRBJ1-1; v_gene: TRBV20-1; abundance: -
CDR3aa: CASSQGTGGISPLHF; j_gene: TRBJ1-6; v_gene: TRBV4-3; abundance: -
CDR3aa: CASTPSGTDTQYF; j_gene: TRBJ2-3; v_gene: TRBV6-6; abundance: -
CDR3aa: CASSQGGGDSYGYTF; j_gene: TRBJ1-2; v_gene: TRBV4-2; abundance: -
CDR3aa: CASSEQPQGAWELFF; j_gene: TRBJ2-2; v_gene: TRBV7-2; abundance: -
CDR3aa: CASSSTGTGLATIYF; j_gene: TRBJ1-3; v_gene: TRBV12-3/TRBV12-4; abundance: -
CDR3aa: CASSFGEVYGYTF; j_gene: TRBJ1-2; v_gene: TRBV7-2; abundance: few
CDR3aa: CASSPFLNPTDTQYF; j_gene: TRBJ2-3; v_gene: TRBV27; abundance: once
CDR3aa: CASSDGKGNTIYF; j_gene: TRBJ1-3; v_gene: TRBV6-5; abundance: -
CDR3aa: CASSPLALYNEQFF; j_gene: TRBJ2-1; v_gene: TRBV7-9; abundance: few
CDR3aa: CATLRRSQETQYF; j_gene: TRBJ2-5; v_gene: TRBV6-2/TRBV6-3; abundance: -
CDR3aa: CASSLQQGLSGYTF; j_gene: TRBJ1-2; v_gene: TRBV6-5; abundance: many
CDR3aa: CSAGGTSGSEQFF; j_gene: TRBJ2-1; v_gene: TRBV20-1; abundance: -
CDR3aa: CASSQVGLGGGNEQFF; j_gene: TRBJ2-1; v_gene: TRBV4-3; abundance: few
CDR3aa: CASSLLQETQYF; j_gene: TRBJ2-5; v_gene: TRBV5-1; abundance: many
CDR3aa: CASSSVFNSPLHF; j_gene: TRBJ1-6; v_gene: TRBV7-2; abundance: few
CDR3aa: CASSPVVDSPYEQYF; j_gene: TRBJ2-7; v_gene: TRBV7-2; abundance: few
CDR3aa: CASSLARGEYEQYF; j_gene: TRBJ2-7; v_gene: TRBV7-2; abundance: few
CDR3aa: CASSRPQGSTEAFF; j_gene: TRBJ1-1; v_gene: TRBV6-6; abundance: -
CDR3aa: CSARGTSGSSYNEQYF; j_gene: -; v_gene: TRBV20-1; abundance: -
CDR3aa: CSAISGGGGSTDTQYF; j_gene: TRBJ2-3; v_gene: TRBV20-1; abundance: once
CDR3aa: CASSGDYGLHNEQFF; j_gene: TRBJ2-1; v_gene: TRBV27; abundance: -
CDR3aa: CATRWSLDRGDEQYF; j_gene: -; v_gene: TRBV15; abundance: -